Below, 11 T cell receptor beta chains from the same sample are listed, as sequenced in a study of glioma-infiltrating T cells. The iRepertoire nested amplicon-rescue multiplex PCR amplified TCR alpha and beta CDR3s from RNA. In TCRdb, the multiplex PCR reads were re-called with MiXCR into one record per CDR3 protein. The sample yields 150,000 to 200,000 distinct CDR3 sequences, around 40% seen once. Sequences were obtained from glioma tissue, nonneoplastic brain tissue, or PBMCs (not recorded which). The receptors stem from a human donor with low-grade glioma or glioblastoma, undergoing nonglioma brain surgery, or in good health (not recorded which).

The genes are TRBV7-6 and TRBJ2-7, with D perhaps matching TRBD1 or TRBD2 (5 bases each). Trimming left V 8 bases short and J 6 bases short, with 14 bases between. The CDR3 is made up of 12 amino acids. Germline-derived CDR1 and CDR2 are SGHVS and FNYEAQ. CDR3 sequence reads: CASGAPRAEQYF. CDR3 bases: TGTGCCAGCGGGGCGCCGAGGGCCGAGCAGTACTTC.

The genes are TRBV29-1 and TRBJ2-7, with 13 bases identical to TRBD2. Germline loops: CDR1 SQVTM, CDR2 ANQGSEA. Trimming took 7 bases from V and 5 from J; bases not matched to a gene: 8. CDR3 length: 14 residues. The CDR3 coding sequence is TGCAGCGCCGGACTAGCGGGAGTAGGGCACGAGCAGTACTTC. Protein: CSAGLAGVGHEQYF.

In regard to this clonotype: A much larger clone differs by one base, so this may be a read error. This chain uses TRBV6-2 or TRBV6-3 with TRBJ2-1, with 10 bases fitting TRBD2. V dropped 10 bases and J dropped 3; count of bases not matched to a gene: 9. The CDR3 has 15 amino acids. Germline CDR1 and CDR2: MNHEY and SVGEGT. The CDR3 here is CANSASGRVYNEQFF. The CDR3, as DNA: TGTGCCAACAGCGCCAGCGGGAGGGTCTACAATGAGCAGTTCTTC.

This CDR3 is CAWSVGGSSYEQYF. The DNA of the CDR3 is TGTGCCTGGAGTGTAGGCGGGAGCTCCTACGAGCAGTACTTC. The chain couples TRBV30 to TRBJ2-7; 7 bases align to TRBD2. The CDR3 consists of 14 residues. Germline trimming cut 0 bases from V and 0 bases from J; bases unmatched to any gene: 2. Germline V gene lookup returns CDR1 GTSNPN and CDR2 SVGIG (reference sequence). The entire variable domain, with the rest obtained from reference TRBV30 and TRBJ2-7, is as follows: SQTIHQWPATLVQPVGSPLSLECTVEGTSNPNLYWYRQAAGRGLQLLFYSVGIGQISSEVPQNLSASRPQDRQFILSSKKLLLSDSGFYLCAWSVGGSSYEQYFGPGTRLTVT.

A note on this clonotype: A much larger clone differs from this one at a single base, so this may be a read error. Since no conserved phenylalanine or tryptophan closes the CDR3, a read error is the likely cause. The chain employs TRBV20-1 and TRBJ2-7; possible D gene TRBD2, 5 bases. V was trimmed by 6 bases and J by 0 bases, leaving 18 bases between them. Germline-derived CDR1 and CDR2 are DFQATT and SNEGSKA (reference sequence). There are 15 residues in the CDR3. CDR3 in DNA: TGCAGTGCCAGTCGTGATACGGGAAGCTCCTACGAGCAGTACTAC. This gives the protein CSASRDTGSSYEQYY.

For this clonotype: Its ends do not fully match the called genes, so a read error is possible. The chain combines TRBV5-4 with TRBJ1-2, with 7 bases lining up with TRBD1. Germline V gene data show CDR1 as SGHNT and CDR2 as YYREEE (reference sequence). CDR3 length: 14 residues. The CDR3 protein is CASSQVQGVYGYTF. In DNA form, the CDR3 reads TGCGCCAGCAGCCAAGTCCAGGGGGTCTATGGCTACACCTTC.

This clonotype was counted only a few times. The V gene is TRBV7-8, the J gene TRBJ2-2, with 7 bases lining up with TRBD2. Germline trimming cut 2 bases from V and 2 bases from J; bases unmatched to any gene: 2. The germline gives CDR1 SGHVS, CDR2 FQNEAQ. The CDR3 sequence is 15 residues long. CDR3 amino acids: CASSLIAGNTGELFF. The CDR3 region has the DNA TGTGCCAGCAGCTTAATAGCGGGCAACACCGGGGAGCTGTTTTTT. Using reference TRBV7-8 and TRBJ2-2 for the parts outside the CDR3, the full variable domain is GAGVSQSPRYKVAKRGQDVALRCDPISGHVSLFWYQQALGQGPEFLTYFQNEAQLDKSGLPSDRFFAERPEGSVSTLKIQRTQQEDSAVYLCASSLIAGNTGELFFGEGSRLTVL.

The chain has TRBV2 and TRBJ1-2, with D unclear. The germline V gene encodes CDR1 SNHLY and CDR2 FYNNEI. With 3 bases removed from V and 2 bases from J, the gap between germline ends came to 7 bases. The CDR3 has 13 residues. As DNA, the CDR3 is TGTGCCAGCAGTGATTTTCAAAACTATGGCTACACCTTC. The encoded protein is CASSDFQNYGYTF.

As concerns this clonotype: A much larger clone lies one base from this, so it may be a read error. CDR3 DNA sequence: TGTGCCACCATGTCGGGCAATGAGCAGTTCTTC. It specifies CATMSGNEQFF. V gene TRBV24-1 combines with J gene TRBJ2-1; D not certain. This CDR3 comprises 11 residues. The germline V and J ends were trimmed by 8 bases and 6 bases, with 7 bases remaining between them. In germline, CDR1 is KGHDR, CDR2 SFDVKD.

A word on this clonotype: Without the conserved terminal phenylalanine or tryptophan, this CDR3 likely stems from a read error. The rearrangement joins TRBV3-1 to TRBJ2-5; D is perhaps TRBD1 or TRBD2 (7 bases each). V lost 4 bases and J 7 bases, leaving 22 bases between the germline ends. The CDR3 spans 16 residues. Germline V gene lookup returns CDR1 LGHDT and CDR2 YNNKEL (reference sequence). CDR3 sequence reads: CASSRGGQTKIWTQYL. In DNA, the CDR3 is TGTGCCAGCAGCCGCGGGGGACAGACTAAGATATGGACCCAGTACTTA.

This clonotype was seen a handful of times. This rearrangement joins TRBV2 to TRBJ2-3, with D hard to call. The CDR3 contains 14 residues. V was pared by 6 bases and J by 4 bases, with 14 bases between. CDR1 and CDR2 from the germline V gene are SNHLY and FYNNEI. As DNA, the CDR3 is TGTGCCAGCAGGCTATTGGGTGAGGCAGATACGCAGTATTTT. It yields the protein CASRLLGEADTQYF.